This TCR beta chain was documented in a study of blood T cell repertoires in COVID-19. Study-level background: The United States, Italy and Spain were the sources of the acute and convalescent COVID-19 samples.

Authors' analysis steps: Amplified reference gene primers provided the basis for estimating nucleated cell counts. Produced via immunoSEQ multiplex PCR; TCRdb's table is partial and in-frame only. V, J and clone size are taken as reported in that table, and D and trimming were inferred from the DNA itself. The data hold about 410,000 clones, with less than 95% observed a single time. Recovery among Cohort 3 donors was established by two negative PCRs, clearance, or symptom resolution. CDR3 size: 15 residues. V lost 8 bases, J lost 0 bases, and 6 bases stayed unmatched. Germline V gene data show CDR1 as MNHEY and CDR2 as SVGAGI.

The sample consisted of PBMCs or T cells enriched from blood (not recorded which). This chain joins TRBV6-5 and TRBJ2-1, with 8 bases aligning to TRBD2. This sequence was found in a man aged 18 to 35 who had recovered from COVID-19. Here the CDR3 reads CASSNGRGSYNEQFF. In nucleotides, the CDR3 is TGTGCCAGCTCCAACGGGAGGGGCTCCTACAATGAGCAGTTCTTC.